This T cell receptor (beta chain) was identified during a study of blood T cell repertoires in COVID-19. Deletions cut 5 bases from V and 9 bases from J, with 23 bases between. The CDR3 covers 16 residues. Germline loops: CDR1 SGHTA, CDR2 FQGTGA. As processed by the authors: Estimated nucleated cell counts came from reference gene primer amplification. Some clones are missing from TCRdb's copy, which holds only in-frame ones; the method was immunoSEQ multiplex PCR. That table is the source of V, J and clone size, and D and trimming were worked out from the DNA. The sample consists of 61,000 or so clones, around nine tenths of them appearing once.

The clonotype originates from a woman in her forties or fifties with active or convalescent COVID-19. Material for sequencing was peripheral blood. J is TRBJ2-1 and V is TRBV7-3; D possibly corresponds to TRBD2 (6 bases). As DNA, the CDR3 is TGTGCCAGCAGCGATGTCCGGGAGCGACCCCTCGGTGAGCAGTTCTTC. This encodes CASSDVRERPLGEQFF.